This T cell receptor (beta chain) derives from a study of cytomegalovirus exposure and HLA in healthy donors. About this clone: The target antigen is unknown.

The germline gives CDR1 SEHNR, CDR2 FQNEAQ (reference sequence). The CDR3 runs 17 residues. The J segment lost 7 bases and the V segment lost 5 bases, leaving 13 bases of the junction unmatched. PCR was performed using 60 Vbeta and 13 Jbeta primers. Here immunoSEQ multiplex PCR was the method, and the copy in TCRdb shows in-frame clones only, minus some. The sample includes about 110,000 clones, roughly four fifths seen only once; the top ten take 1.6%. Study results and limitations: The authors later found HLA-associated TCR beta chains more clonally expanded than equally common others. Over 150 TCR beta chains were listed as cytomegalovirus-associated.

Input material: PBMCs. The sequence derives from a man aged 45-60 years in good health and CMV-seronegative. This chain connects TRBV7-9 to TRBJ1-6; 8 nucleotides align to TRBD1. The CDR3 region has the DNA TGTGCCAGCAGCCAGGCGGCAGGGGGCGATGGGAATTCACCCCTCCACTTT. Translated: CASSQAAGGDGNSPLHF.